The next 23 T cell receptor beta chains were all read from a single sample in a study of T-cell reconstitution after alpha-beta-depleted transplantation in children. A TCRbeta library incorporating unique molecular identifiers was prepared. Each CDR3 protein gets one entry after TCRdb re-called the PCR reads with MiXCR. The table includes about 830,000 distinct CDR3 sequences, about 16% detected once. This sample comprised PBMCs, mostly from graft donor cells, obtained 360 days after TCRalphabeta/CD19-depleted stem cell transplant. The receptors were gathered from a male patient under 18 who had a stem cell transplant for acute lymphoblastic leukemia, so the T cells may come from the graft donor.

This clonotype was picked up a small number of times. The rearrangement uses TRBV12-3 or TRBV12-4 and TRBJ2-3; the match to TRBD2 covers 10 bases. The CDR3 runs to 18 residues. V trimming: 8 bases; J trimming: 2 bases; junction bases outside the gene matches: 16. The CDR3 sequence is CASSSYSGRPLNTDTQYF. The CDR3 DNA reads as TGTGCCAGCTCCTCATATAGCGGGAGGCCTCTAAACACAGATACGCAGTATTTT.

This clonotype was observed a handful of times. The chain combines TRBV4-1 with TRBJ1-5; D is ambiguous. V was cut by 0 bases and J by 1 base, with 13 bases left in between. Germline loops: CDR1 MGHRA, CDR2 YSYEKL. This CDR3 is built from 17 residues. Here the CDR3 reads CASSQDQTGSSNQPQHF. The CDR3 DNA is TGCGCCAGCAGCCAAGACCAAACGGGCAGCAGCAATCAGCCCCAGCATTTT.

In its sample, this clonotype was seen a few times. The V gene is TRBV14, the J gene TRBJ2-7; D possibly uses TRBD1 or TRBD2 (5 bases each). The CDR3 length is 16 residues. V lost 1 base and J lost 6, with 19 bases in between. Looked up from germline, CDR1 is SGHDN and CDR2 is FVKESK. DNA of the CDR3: TGTGCCAGCAGCCAAGGATGGGGTCAATCGAGGGGCGAGCAGTACTTC. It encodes CASSQGWGQSRGEQYF.

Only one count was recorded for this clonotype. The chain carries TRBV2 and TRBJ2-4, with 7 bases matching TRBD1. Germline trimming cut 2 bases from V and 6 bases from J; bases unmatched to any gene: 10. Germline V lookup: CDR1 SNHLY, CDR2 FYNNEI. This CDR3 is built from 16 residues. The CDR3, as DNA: TGTGCCAGCAGTGAACTCCGGGTGAGGGGGCGAAACATTCAGTACTTC. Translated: CASSELRVRGRNIQYF.

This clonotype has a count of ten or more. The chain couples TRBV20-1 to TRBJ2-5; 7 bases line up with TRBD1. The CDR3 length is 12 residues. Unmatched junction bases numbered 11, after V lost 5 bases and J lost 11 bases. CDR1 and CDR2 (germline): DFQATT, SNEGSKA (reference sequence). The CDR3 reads CSARSNGQAQYF. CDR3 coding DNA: TGCAGTGCTCGCTCGAATGGACAGGCTCAGTACTTC.

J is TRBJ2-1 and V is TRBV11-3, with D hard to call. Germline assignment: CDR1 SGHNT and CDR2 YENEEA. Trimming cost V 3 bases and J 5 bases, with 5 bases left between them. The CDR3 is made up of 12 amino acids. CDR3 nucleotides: TGTGCCAGCAGCTTCGATGACAATGAGCAGTTCTTC. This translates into CASSFDDNEQFF.

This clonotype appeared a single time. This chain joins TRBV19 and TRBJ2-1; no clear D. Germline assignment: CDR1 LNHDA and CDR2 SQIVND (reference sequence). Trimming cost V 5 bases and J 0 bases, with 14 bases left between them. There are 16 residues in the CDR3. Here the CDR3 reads CASSLGFPHSYNEQFF. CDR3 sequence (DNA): TGTGCCAGTAGTCTGGGGTTCCCCCACTCCTACAATGAGCAGTTCTTC. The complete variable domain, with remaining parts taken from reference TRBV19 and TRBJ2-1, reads DGGITQSPKYLFRKEGQNVTLSCEQNLNHDAMYWYRQDPGQGLRLIYYSQIVNDFQKGDIAEGYSVSREKKESFPLTVTSAQKNPTAFYLCASSLGFPHSYNEQFFGPGTRLTVL.

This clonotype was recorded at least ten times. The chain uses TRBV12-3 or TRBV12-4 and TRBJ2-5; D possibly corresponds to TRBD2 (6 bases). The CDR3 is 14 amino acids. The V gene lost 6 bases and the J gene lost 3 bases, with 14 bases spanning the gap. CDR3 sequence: CASSPPEREETQYF. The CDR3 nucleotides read TGTGCCAGCAGCCCCCCGGAGCGGGAAGAGACCCAGTACTTC.

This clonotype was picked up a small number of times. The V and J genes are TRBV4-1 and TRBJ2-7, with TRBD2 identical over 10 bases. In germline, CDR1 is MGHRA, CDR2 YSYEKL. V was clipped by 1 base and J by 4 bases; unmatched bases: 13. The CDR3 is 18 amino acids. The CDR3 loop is CASSQGRQREGLGYEQYF. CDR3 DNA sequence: TGCGCCAGCAGCCAAGGACGCCAGCGGGAGGGCCTCGGTTACGAGCAGTACTTC.

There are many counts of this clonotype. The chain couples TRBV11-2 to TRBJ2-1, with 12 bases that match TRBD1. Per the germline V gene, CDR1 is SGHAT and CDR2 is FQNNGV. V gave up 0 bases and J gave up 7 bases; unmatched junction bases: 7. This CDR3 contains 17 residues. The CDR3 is CASSLEGRDRGLNEQFF. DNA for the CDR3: TGTGCCAGCAGCTTAGAAGGCCGGGACAGGGGGCTTAATGAGCAGTTCTTC.

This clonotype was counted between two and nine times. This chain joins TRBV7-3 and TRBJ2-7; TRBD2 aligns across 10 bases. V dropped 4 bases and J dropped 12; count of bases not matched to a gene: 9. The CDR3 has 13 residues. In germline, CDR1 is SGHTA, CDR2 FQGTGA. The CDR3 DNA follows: TGTGCCAGCAGCTATGATCGGACTAGCGGAAGGTACTTC. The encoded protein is CASSYDRTSGRYF.

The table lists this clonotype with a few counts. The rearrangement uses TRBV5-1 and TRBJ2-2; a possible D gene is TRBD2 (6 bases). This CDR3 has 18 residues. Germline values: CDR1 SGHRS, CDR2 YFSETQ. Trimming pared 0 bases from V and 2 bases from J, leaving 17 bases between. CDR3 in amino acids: CASSLELASAFNTGELFF. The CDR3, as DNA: TGCGCCAGCAGCTTGGAACTAGCTTCCGCGTTCAACACCGGGGAGCTGTTTTTT.

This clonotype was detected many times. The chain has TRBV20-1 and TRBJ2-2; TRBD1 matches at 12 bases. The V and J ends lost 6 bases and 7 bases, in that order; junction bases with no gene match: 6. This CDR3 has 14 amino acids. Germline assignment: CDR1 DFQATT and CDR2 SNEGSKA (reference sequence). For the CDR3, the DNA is TGCAGTGCCCCGGGACAGGGGGCGATCGGGGAGCTGTTTTTT. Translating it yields CSAPGQGAIGELFF.

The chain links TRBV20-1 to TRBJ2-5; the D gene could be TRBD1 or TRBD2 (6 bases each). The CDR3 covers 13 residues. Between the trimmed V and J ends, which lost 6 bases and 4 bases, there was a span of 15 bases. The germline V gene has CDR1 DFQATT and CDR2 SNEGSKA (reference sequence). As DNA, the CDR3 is TGCAGTGCCGACCTAGGAGGGGGAGAGACCCAGTACTTC. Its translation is CSADLGGGETQYF.

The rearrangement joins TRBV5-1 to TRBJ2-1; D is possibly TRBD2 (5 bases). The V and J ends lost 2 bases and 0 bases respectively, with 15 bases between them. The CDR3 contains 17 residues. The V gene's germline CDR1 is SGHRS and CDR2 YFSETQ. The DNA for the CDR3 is TGCGCCAGCAGCTTTCCGGCGGGCGTTAGCTCCTACAATGAGCAGTTCTTC. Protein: CASSFPAGVSSYNEQFF.

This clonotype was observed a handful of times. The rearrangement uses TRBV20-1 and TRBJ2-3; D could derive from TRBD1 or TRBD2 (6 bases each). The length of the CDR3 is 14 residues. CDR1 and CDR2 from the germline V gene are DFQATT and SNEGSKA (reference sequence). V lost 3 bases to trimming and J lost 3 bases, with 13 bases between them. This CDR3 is CSASWGARTDTQYF. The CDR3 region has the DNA TGCAGTGCTAGTTGGGGGGCGAGGACAGATACGCAGTATTTT.

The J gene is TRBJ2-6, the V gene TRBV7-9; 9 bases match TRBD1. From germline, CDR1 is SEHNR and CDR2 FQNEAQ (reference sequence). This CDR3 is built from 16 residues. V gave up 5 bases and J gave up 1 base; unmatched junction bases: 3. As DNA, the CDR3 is TGTGCCAGCAGCCGACAGGGGGTGTCTGGGGCCAACGTCCTGACTTTC. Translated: CASSRQGVSGANVLTF.

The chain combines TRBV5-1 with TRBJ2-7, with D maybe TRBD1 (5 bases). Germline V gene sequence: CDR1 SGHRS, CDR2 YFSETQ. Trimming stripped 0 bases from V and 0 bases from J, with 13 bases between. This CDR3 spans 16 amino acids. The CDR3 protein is CASSLVWGKSSYEQYF. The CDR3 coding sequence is TGCGCCAGCAGCTTGGTATGGGGCAAGAGCTCCTACGAGCAGTACTTC.

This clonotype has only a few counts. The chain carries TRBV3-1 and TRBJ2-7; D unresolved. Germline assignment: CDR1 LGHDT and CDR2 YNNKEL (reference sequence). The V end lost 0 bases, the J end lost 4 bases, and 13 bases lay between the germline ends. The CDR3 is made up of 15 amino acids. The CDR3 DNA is TGTGCCAGCAGCCAAGAAGGGCTAAGCAAATACGAGCAGTACTTC. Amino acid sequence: CASSQEGLSKYEQYF.

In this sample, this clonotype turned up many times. The CDR3 sequence: CAISELGEGEKLFF. The CDR3 bases are TGTGCCATCAGTGAGCTCGGGGAGGGTGAAAAACTGTTTTTT. This rearrangement joins TRBV10-3 to TRBJ1-4; the D is unclear. Trimming pared 2 bases from V and 7 bases from J, leaving 11 bases between. CDR1 is ENHRY and CDR2 is SYGVKD in the germline V gene. The CDR3 has 14 amino acids.

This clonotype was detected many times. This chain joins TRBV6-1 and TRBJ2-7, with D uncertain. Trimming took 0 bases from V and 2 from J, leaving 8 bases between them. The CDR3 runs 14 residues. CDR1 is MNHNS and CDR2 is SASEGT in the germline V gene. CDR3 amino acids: CASSEALGAYEQYF. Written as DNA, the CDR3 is TGTGCCAGCAGTGAAGCGCTTGGAGCCTACGAGCAGTACTTC.

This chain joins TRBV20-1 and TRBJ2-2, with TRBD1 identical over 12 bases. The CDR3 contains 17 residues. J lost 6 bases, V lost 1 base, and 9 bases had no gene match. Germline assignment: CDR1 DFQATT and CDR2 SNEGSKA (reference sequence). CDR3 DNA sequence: TGCAGTGCTAGAGTCACGGGACAGGGGGCCCGTCCCGGGGAGCTGTTTTTT. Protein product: CSARVTGQGARPGELFF.

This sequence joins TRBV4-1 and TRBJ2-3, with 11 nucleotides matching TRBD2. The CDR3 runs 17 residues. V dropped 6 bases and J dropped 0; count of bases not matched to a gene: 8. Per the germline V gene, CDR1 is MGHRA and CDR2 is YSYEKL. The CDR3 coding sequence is TGCGCCAGCAGTTTGACTAGCGGGATCTCTAGCACAGATACGCAGTATTTT. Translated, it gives CASSLTSGISSTDTQYF.